This TCR beta chain originates from a study of cytomegalovirus exposure and HLA in healthy donors. Study outcomes and limitations: According to reports, the classifier identified cytomegalovirus status with high specificity and sensitivity. A later analysis, which compared TCR beta chains of equal frequency, found the HLA-associated ones more clonally expanded. A reported reduction in N-insertions relative to the approximately 640-donor mean was seen in an Asian-associated ancestry cluster in a later analysis. When analyzed later, a missense DCLRE1C variant was found to be linked to TCR beta V- and J-gene trimming.

Germline assignment: CDR1 MDHEN and CDR2 SYDVKM. The trim removed 4 bases at V and 5 bases at J, leaving 5 bases unmatched. The CDR3 is made up of 15 amino acids. PCR employed 60 Vbeta and 13 Jbeta primers. TCRdb keeps only in-frame clones here, not all; method: immunoSEQ multiplex PCR. The table records approximately 53,000 clones, roughly 76% of them present only once. This clone was observed a few times. Its antigen remains unidentified. V usage is TRBV28 and J usage is TRBJ2-7; 13 nucleotides match TRBD2. Sequenced input: PBMCs. The TCR sequence derives from a woman between 35 and 50 years old in good health and CMV-seropositive. The chain's CDR3 is CASSSLAGGLHEQYF. The CDR3 nucleotides read TGTGCCAGCAGTTCACTAGCGGGGGGGCTACACGAGCAGTACTTC.